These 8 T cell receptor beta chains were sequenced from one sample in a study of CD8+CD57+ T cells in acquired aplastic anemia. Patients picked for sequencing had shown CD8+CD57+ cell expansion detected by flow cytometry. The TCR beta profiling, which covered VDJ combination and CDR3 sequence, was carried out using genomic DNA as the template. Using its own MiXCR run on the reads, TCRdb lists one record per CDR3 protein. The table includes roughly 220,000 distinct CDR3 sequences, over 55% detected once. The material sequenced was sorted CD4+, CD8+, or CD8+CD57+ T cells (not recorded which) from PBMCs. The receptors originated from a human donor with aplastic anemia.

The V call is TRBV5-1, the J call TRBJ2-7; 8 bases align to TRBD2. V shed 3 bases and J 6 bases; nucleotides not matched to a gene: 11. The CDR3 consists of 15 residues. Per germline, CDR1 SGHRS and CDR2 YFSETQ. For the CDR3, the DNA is TGCGCCAGCAGCTCCGAGAGCGGGGGCCCCCTCGAGCAGTACTTC. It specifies CASSSESGGPLEQYF.

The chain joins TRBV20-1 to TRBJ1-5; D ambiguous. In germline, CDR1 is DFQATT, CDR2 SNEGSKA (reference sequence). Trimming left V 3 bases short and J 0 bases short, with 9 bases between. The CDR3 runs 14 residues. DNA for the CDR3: TGCAGTGCTAGCCGGTGGCTTAGCAATCAGCCCCAGCATTTT. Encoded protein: CSASRWLSNQPQHF.

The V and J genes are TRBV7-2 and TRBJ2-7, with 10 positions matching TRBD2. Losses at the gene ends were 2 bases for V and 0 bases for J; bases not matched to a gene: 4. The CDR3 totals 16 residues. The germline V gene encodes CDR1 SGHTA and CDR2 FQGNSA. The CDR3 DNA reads TGTGCCAGCAGCTTAAGAGTAGCGGGGGGCTCCTACGAGCAGTACTTC. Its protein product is CASSLRVAGGSYEQYF.

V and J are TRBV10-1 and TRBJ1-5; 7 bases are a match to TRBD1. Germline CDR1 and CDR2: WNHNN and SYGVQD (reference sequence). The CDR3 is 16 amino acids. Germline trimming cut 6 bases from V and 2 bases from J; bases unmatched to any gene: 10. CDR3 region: CASSAETGIGNQPQHF. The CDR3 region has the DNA TGCGCCAGCAGCGCAGAGACAGGGATCGGCAATCAGCCCCAGCATTTT.

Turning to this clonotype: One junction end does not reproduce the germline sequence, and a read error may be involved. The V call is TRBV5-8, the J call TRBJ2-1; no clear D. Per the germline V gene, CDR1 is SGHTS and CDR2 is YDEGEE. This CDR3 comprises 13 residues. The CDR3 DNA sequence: TGCGCCACCAGGCGGCCAGATTACAATGAGCAGTTCTTC. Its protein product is CATRRPDYNEQFF.

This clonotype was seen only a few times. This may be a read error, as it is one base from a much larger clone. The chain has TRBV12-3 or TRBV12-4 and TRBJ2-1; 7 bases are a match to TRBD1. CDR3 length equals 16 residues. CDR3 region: CASSPGQERVYNEQSF. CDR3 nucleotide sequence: TGTGCCAGCAGTCCAGGACAGGAGAGGGTATACAATGAGCAGTCCTTC.

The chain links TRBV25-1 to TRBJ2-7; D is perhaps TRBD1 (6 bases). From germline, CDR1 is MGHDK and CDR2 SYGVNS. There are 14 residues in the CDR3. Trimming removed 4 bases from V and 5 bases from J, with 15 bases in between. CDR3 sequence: CASSVNIWDNEQYF. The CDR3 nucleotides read TGTGCCAGCAGTGTGAATATATGGGACAACGAGCAGTACTTC.

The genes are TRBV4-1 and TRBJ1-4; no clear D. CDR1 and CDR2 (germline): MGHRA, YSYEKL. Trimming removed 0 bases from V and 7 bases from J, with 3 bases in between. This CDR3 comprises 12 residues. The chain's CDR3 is CASSQDGEKLFF. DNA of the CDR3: TGCGCCAGCAGCCAAGATGGTGAAAAACTGTTTTTT.